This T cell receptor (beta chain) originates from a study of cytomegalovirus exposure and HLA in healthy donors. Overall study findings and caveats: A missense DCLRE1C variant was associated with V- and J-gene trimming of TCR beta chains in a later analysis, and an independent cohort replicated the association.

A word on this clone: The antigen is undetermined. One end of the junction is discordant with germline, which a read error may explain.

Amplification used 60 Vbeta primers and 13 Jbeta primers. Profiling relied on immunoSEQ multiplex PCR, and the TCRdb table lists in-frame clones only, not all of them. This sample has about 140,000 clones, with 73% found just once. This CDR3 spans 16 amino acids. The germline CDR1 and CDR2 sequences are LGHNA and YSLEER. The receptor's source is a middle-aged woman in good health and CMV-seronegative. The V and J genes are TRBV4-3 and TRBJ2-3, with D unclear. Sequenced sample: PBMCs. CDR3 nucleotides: TGCGCCAGCAGCAAAGAGTATCTAGGTAACACCGATACGCAGTATTTT. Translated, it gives CASSKEYLGNTDTQYF.